These 10 T cell receptor beta chains originate from one sample sequenced in a study of blood T cell repertoires in COVID-19. The table came from immunoSEQ multiplex PCR; TCRdb's copy has only in-frame clones and leaves some out. The table lists over 150,000 clones, about 88% of them singletons. What was sequenced was peripheral blood. The receptors were gathered from a man aged 45 to 65 with COVID-19, enrolled during active disease.

The rearrangement joins TRBV5-4 to TRBJ2-5, with 10 bases fitting TRBD2. V gave up 2 bases and J gave up 1 base; unmatched junction bases: 2. The CDR3 is made up of 15 amino acids. Germline V gene lookup returns CDR1 SGHNT and CDR2 YYREEE (reference sequence). The CDR3: CASSFKREGQETQYF. The CDR3 DNA is TGTGCCAGCAGCTTTAAGCGGGAGGGCCAAGAGACCCAGTACTTC. The whole variable domain, filled in from reference TRBV5-4 and TRBJ2-5, reads ETGVTQSPTHLIKTRGQQVTLRCSSQSGHNTVSWYQQALGQGPQFIFQYYREEENGRGNFPPRFSGLQFPNYSSELNVNALELDDSALYLCASSFKREGQETQYFGPGTRLLVL.

This clone is classed as medium-sized. The chain is built from TRBV4-1 and TRBJ2-3; 9 nucleotides line up with TRBD2. In germline, CDR1 is MGHRA, CDR2 YSYEKL. Trimming cost V 0 bases and J 2 bases; bases outside gene matches: 9. This CDR3 has 18 residues. In DNA form, the CDR3 reads TGCGCCAGCAGCCAAGAAAGGCTAGCGGGATGGTCCACAGATACGCAGTATTTT. This translates into CASSQERLAGWSTDTQYF.

This chain joins TRBV6-5 and TRBJ2-1; D is undetermined. The V end lost 0 bases, the J end lost 8 bases, and 11 bases lay between the germline ends. This CDR3 has 14 amino acids. Germline V gene data show CDR1 as MNHEY and CDR2 as SVGAGI. CDR3 nucleotides: TGTGCCAGCAGTTACTCGATGGCCTCTCATGAGCAGTTCTTC. It encodes CASSYSMASHEQFF.

The chain is built from TRBV19 and TRBJ1-5, with D maybe TRBD1 (6 bases). Between the trimmed V and J ends, which lost 4 bases and 7 bases, there was a span of 14 bases. The CDR3 totals 14 residues. The germline V gene encodes CDR1 LNHDA and CDR2 SQIVND (reference sequence). CDR3 sequence: CASSKTGTGQPQHF. CDR3 DNA sequence: TGTGCCAGTAGTAAAACAGGGACGGGGCAGCCCCAGCATTTT.

The CDR3 coding sequence is TGTGCCAGCAGCCCTCGAAGCGGGGGGGGAACAGATACGCAGTATTTT. Amino acids: CASSPRSGGGTDTQYF. V is TRBV7-2 and J is TRBJ2-3; 10 nucleotides align to TRBD2. CDR1 and CDR2 (germline): SGHTA, FQGNSA. The CDR3 loop spans 16 amino acids. V lost 5 bases and J lost 3; bases outside the gene matches: 8.

The gene calls are TRBV19 and TRBJ2-5; D is unclear. The CDR3 is 16 residues long. The V end lost 5 bases, the J end lost 2 bases, and 18 bases lay between the germline ends. In germline, CDR1 is LNHDA, CDR2 SQIVND (reference sequence). CDR3 DNA sequence: TGTGCCAGTAGTCGCCCTTCGCCGTCTAGGCAAGAGACCCAGTACTTC. Its protein is CASSRPSPSRQETQYF.

A note on this clone: Other DNA variants within this sample encode the same CDR3. The chain employs TRBV5-4 and TRBJ1-5; D unclear. This CDR3 spans 15 amino acids. Trimming left V 0 bases short and J 3 bases short, with 10 bases between. Germline V gene lookup returns CDR1 SGHNT and CDR2 YYREEE (reference sequence). CDR3 region: CASSLGGLDNQPQHF. In DNA, the CDR3 is TGTGCCAGCAGCTTGGGAGGGCTTGACAATCAGCCCCAGCATTTT.

The V gene is TRBV5-6, the J gene TRBJ1-5, with TRBD1 matching over 7 bases. The V gene end was trimmed by 0 bases and the J gene end by 4 bases; junction bases not matched to a gene: 4. This CDR3 has 15 amino acids. CDR1 and CDR2 (germline): SGHDT, YYEEEE. CDR3 loop: CASSLGGGFNQPQHF. DNA of the CDR3: TGTGCCAGCAGCTTGGGAGGGGGCTTTAATCAGCCCCAGCATTTT.

The chain has TRBV6-5 and TRBJ2-7; D remains unclear. The ends were cut back, 2 bases at V and 4 bases at J, with 12 bases in the middle. The CDR3 is 14 amino acids. Germline-derived CDR1 and CDR2 are MNHEY and SVGAGI. CDR3 loop: CASSYAPSFYEQYF. Here the CDR3 DNA reads TGTGCCAGCAGTTACGCGCCTTCTTTTTACGAGCAGTACTTC.

V gene TRBV21-1 combines with J gene TRBJ1-3; the table's D call, TRBD1, has no DNA check behind it. TRBV21-1 is a documented pseudogene. This CDR3 is built from 18 residues. CDR3: CASSKAIGRGTSGNTIYF. The CDR3 bases are TGTGCCAGCAGCAAAGCGATTGGCAGGGGGACCTCTGGAAACACCATATATTTT.